Shown below are 32 T cell receptor beta chains from a single sample sequenced in a study of PD-1 blockade in mismatch repair-deficient tumors. The protocol was immunoSEQ multiplex PCR, while the TCRdb copy is restricted to in-frame clones and leaves out a portion. In the table there are 130,000 or so clones, 86% of which are singletons. The specimen was peripheral blood, collected 44 weeks after starting pembrolizumab. The source of these receptors is an adult with mismatch repair-deficient cancer.

The chain employs TRBV21-1 and TRBJ2-1. TRBV21-1 is marked as a pseudogene. This CDR3 has 15 residues. As DNA, the CDR3 is TGTGCCAGCAGCAAAAACCCATCCCGATACAATGAGCAGTTCTTC. Protein product: CASSKNPSRYNEQFF.

This chain links TRBV7-9 with TRBJ2-1; 12 bases agree with TRBD2. The length of the CDR3 is 15 residues. V was pared by 5 bases and J by 3 bases, with 2 bases of the junction left unmatched. The germline gives CDR1 SEHNR, CDR2 FQNEAQ (reference sequence). The CDR3 here is CASSRTSGVYNEQFF. The CDR3 nucleotides are TGTGCCAGCAGCCGGACTAGCGGGGTCTACAATGAGCAGTTCTTC.

The V gene is TRBV9, the J gene TRBJ1-2, with D tentatively TRBD1 (5 bases). V was trimmed by 0 bases and J by 2 bases, leaving 11 bases between them. CDR1 SGDLS and CDR2 YYNGEE come from the germline V gene. The CDR3 runs to 15 residues. The CDR3 is CASSVGGAANYGYTF. CDR3 in DNA: TGTGCCAGCAGCGTAGGAGGGGCGGCAAACTATGGCTACACCTTC.

This chain connects TRBV27 to TRBJ2-1; perhaps TRBD2 as D (5 bases). The CDR3 extends over 13 amino acids. Germline V gene sequence: CDR1 MNHEY, CDR2 SMNVEV (reference sequence). Trimming took off 2 bases at V and 7 bases at J, with 9 bases between the two ends. The chain's CDR3 is CASSLSVANEQFF. The CDR3 bases are TGTGCCAGCAGTTTAAGTGTAGCGAATGAGCAGTTCTTC.

The rearrangement joins TRBV7-9 to TRBJ2-3; perhaps D is TRBD1 or TRBD2 (5 bases each). The CDR3 runs to 16 residues. Trimming pared 1 base from V and 1 base from J, leaving 12 bases between. Looked up from germline, CDR1 is SEHNR and CDR2 is FQNEAQ (reference sequence). In nucleotides, the CDR3 is TGTGCCAGCAGCTTAGGAAGCCGGGGCGGCACAGATACGCAGTATTTT. Protein sequence: CASSLGSRGGTDTQYF.

The chain carries TRBV27 and TRBJ1-5; D gene ambiguous. The V end lost 4 bases, the J end lost 7 bases, and 17 bases lay between the germline ends. The CDR3 sequence is 15 residues long. Germline CDR1 is MNHEY and CDR2 is SMNVEV (reference sequence). The CDR3 region has the DNA TGTGCCAGCAGTTCCTTGGCGGGAAGAGGACAGCCCCAGCATTTT. This encodes CASSSLAGRGQPQHF.

This rearrangement joins TRBV9 to TRBJ1-1, with D possibly matching TRBD1 (6 bases). Germline V gene sequence: CDR1 SGDLS, CDR2 YYNGEE. This CDR3 has 15 residues. The ends were cut back, 0 bases at V and 5 bases at J, with 14 bases in the middle. The CDR3 region is CASSVGGQGLTEAFF. DNA of the CDR3: TGTGCCAGCAGCGTAGGGGGGCAGGGGTTAACTGAAGCTTTCTTT.

The CDR3 reads CASSATTGQQQYF. The CDR3, as DNA: TGTGCCAGCAGCGCCACTACCGGACAGCAGCAGTACTTC. V and J are TRBV11-2 and TRBJ2-7; weak D call: TRBD1 (6 bases). V shed 5 bases and J shed 8 bases, with 16 bases lying between them. The germline CDR1 and CDR2 sequences are SGHAT and FQNNGV. The CDR3 covers 13 residues.

V gene TRBV28 combines with J gene TRBJ2-7; D not resolved. Germline V gene data show CDR1 as MDHEN and CDR2 as SYDVKM. Deletions cut 6 bases from V and 1 base from J, with 10 bases between. CDR3 length equals 13 residues. The CDR3 coding sequence is TGTGCCAGCAGCCTTCTCTATTCCTACGAGCAGTACTTC. The encoded protein is CASSLLYSYEQYF.

V usage is TRBV7-9 and J usage is TRBJ2-7; 8 positions match TRBD1. The J segment lost 3 bases and the V segment lost 0 bases, leaving 7 bases of the junction unmatched. There are 16 residues in the CDR3. CDR1 and CDR2 from the germline V gene are SEHNR and FQNEAQ (reference sequence). The CDR3 nucleotides are TGTGCCAGCAGCTTAGCCAAGACAGGGGTCGGCTACGAGCAGTACTTC. Its protein product is CASSLAKTGVGYEQYF.

The chain links TRBV28 to TRBJ2-1; a possible D gene is TRBD1 (6 bases). The CDR3 sequence is 15 residues long. V lost 2 bases, J lost 3 bases, and 11 bases lay in between. Germline V gene lookup returns CDR1 MDHEN and CDR2 SYDVKM. The CDR3: CASSLVGANYNEQFF. CDR3 bases: TGTGCCAGCAGTTTAGTGGGGGCAAACTACAATGAGCAGTTCTTC. The complete variable domain, with remaining parts taken from reference TRBV28 and TRBJ2-1, reads DVKVTQSSRYLVKRTGEKVFLECVQDMDHENMFWYRQDPGLGLRLIYFSYDVKMKEKGDIPEGYSVSREKKERFSLILESASTNQTSMYLCASSLVGANYNEQFFGPGTRLTVL.

This sequence joins TRBV27 and TRBJ1-4; D uncertain. Germline CDR1 is MNHEY and CDR2 is SMNVEV (reference sequence). The CDR3 covers 15 residues. Trimming removed 1 base from V and 4 bases from J, with 10 bases in between. CDR3 DNA: TGTGCCAGCAGTTTATTGGGCGTGGGTAATGAAAAACTGTTTTTT. Translated: CASSLLGVGNEKLFF.

This chain links TRBV5-1 with TRBJ2-1; 8 bases agree with TRBD2. This CDR3 spans 16 amino acids. CDR1 is SGHRS and CDR2 is YFSETQ in the germline V gene. Losses at the gene ends were 1 base for V and 7 bases for J; bases not matched to a gene: 10. CDR3 loop: CASSLRGLLAGNEQFF. CDR3 nucleotide sequence: TGCGCCAGCAGCTTGAGAGGGTTGTTAGCGGGAAATGAGCAGTTCTTC.

The chain carries TRBV19 and TRBJ2-2; 10 positions agree with TRBD1. V shed 5 bases, J shed 4 bases, and the junction held 1 base outside the gene matches. The CDR3 length is 14 residues. CDR1 and CDR2 (germline): LNHDA, SQIVND (reference sequence). CDR3 in amino acids: CASSRTGGTGELFF. CDR3 in DNA: TGTGCCAGTAGTCGGACAGGGGGCACCGGGGAGCTGTTTTTT.

This clone was counted between two and nine times. CDR3 DNA sequence: TGTGCCAGCAGTGAACTAGCGGGATCCGGAGATACGCAGTATTTT. It encodes CASSELAGSGDTQYF. The V call is TRBV6-4, the J call TRBJ2-3; 10 bases align to TRBD2. This CDR3 has 15 amino acids. Trimming removed 3 bases from V and 5 bases from J; junction bases left unmatched: 5. The germline V gene has CDR1 MRHNA and CDR2 SNTAGT.

The chain has TRBV13 and TRBJ2-7, with 8 bases aligning to TRBD2. The CDR3 runs to 13 residues. Germline values: CDR1 PRHDT, CDR2 FYEKMQ (reference sequence). The V segment lost 5 bases and the J segment 4 bases; nucleotides outside the gene matches: 4. CDR3 in amino acids: CASSREGAYEQYF. As DNA, the CDR3 is TGTGCCAGCAGCCGGGAGGGCGCATACGAGCAGTACTTC.

The chain employs TRBV5-6 and TRBJ2-7; D gene ambiguous. V lost 2 bases, J lost 5 bases, and 23 bases lay in between. The germline CDR1 and CDR2 sequences are SGHDT and YYEEEE. This CDR3 is built from 17 residues. As DNA, the CDR3 is TGTGCCAGCAGCTTATTACGTTCGACCACCCTCCTAGACGAGCAGTACTTC. Translating it yields CASSLLRSTTLLDEQYF. The complete variable domain, with remaining parts taken from reference TRBV5-6 and TRBJ2-7, reads DAGVTQSPTHLIKTRGQQVTLRCSPKSGHDTVSWYQQALGQGPQFIFQYYEEEERQRGNFPDRFSGHQFPNYSSELNVNALLLGDSALYLCASSLLRSTTLLDEQYFGPGTRLTVT.

The genes are TRBV19 and TRBJ2-7; 14 bases fit TRBD2. The ends lost 5 bases at V and 6 bases at J; junction bases unmatched: 6. Germline assignment: CDR1 LNHDA and CDR2 SQIVND (reference sequence). The CDR3 consists of 15 residues. CDR3 coding DNA: TGTGCCAGTAGTGCGACTAGCGGGAGGGCCCGCGAGCAGTACTTC. As protein: CASSATSGRAREQYF.

The chain couples TRBV11-2 to TRBJ2-3; 8 bases fit TRBD2. Germline lookup yields CDR1 SGHAT and CDR2 FQNNGV. After removal of 1 base from V and 5 bases from J, the junction contained 8 bases not matched to a gene. CDR3 length: 16 residues. The CDR3 region has the DNA TGTGCCAGCAGCTTAGTCACGGGAGGGTTCGGAGATACGCAGTATTTT. Translated, it gives CASSLVTGGFGDTQYF.

This chain connects TRBV11-3 to TRBJ2-3, with 9 bases that match TRBD2. From germline, CDR1 is SGHNT and CDR2 YENEEA. The CDR3 is made up of 17 amino acids. Unmatched junction bases numbered 14, after V lost 4 bases and J lost 6 bases. The CDR3 DNA follows: TGTGCCAGCAGCTCTAGCTTTAGGCGGGAGGGCCAGGATACGCAGTATTTT. Protein product: CASSSSFRREGQDTQYF.

This clone has a handful of counts. V and J are TRBV7-9 and TRBJ1-5; 7 nucleotides line up with TRBD1. Trimming removed 1 base from V and 5 bases from J; junction bases left unmatched: 2. Germline CDR1 and CDR2: SEHNR and FQNEAQ (reference sequence). The CDR3 consists of 14 residues. The CDR3 DNA reads as TGTGCCAGCAGCTTAGGGACAGGTTATCAGCCCCAGCATTTT. This codes for CASSLGTGYQPQHF.

This chain joins TRBV27 and TRBJ2-1; TRBD2 matches 12 bases. Per the germline V gene, CDR1 is MNHEY and CDR2 is SMNVEV (reference sequence). There are 16 residues in the CDR3. Trimming at V came to 4 bases and at J to 1 base, leaving 2 bases not matched to a gene. CDR3: CASSWLAGGSYNEQFF. The CDR3 DNA reads TGTGCCAGCAGTTGGCTAGCGGGAGGGTCCTACAATGAGCAGTTCTTC.

The chain combines TRBV19 with TRBJ2-1, with TRBD2 matching 8 bases. V was pared by 8 bases and J by 0 bases, with 6 bases of the junction left unmatched. Germline CDR1 reads LNHDA; CDR2 reads SQIVND (reference sequence). CDR3 size: 15 residues. As DNA, the CDR3 is TGTGCCAGTCGAATTCTAGCGGGCTCCTACAATGAGCAGTTCTTC. Protein: CASRILAGSYNEQFF.

About this clone itself: Other DNA sequences of this sample code for an identical CDR3. The V and J genes are TRBV6-6 and TRBJ1-5; 10 nucleotides agree with TRBD1. In germline, CDR1 is MNHNY, CDR2 SVGAGI (reference sequence). The junction had 2 bases not matched to a gene; V was cut back by 3 bases and J by 6 bases. This CDR3 has 14 amino acids. The CDR3 region has the DNA TGTGCCAGCAGTTATGGACAGGGGGGTCAGCCCCAGCATTTT. Protein product: CASSYGQGGQPQHF.

The genes are TRBV5-6 and TRBJ1-5; TRBD1 might be the D (5 bases). The CDR3 spans 15 residues. CDR1 is SGHDT and CDR2 is YYEEEE in the germline V gene. V was shortened by 0 bases and J by 4 bases, with 11 bases between the two germline ends. The CDR3 sequence is CASSLAGHRNQPQHF. CDR3 DNA sequence: TGTGCCAGCAGCTTGGCAGGGCACCGTAATCAGCCCCAGCATTTT.

A single count supports this clone. The same CDR3 also results from other DNA sequences found in this sample. This chain connects TRBV7-3 to TRBJ2-3, with 7 bases aligning to TRBD2. The CDR3 sequence is 15 residues long. Germline V gene sequence: CDR1 SGHTA, CDR2 FQGTGA. With 6 bases clipped from V and 0 bases from J, the junction kept 6 bases outside the gene matches. The CDR3 loop reads CASSLTRESTDTQYF. The CDR3 DNA reads TGTGCCAGCAGTCTCACGCGGGAGAGCACAGATACGCAGTATTTT.

J is TRBJ2-1 and V is TRBV10-3; D uncertain. This CDR3 is built from 15 residues. Germline CDR1 and CDR2: ENHRY and SYGVKD. The V end was cut by 4 bases, the J end by 1 base, with 11 bases between. CDR3 residues: CAISGTRTSYNEQFF. CDR3 in DNA: TGTGCCATCAGTGGAACGAGAACTTCCTACAATGAGCAGTTCTTC.

V gene TRBV11-3 combines with J gene TRBJ2-5, with D perhaps matching TRBD2 (5 bases). The germline V gene encodes CDR1 SGHNT and CDR2 YENEEA. CDR3 length: 13 residues. Trimming pared 8 bases from V and 3 bases from J, leaving 13 bases between. The CDR3 sequence: CASQVRREETQYF. The CDR3 nucleotides are TGTGCCAGCCAGGTTAGGCGGGAAGAGACCCAGTACTTC.

The chain couples TRBV10-1 to TRBJ2-7; TRBD2 aligns across 8 bases. The V gene end was trimmed by 3 bases and the J gene end by 2 bases; junction bases not matched to a gene: 9. Germline lookup yields CDR1 WNHNN and CDR2 SYGVQD (reference sequence). This CDR3 contains 16 residues. The CDR3: CASSEVRGGFAYEQYF. The CDR3, as DNA: TGCGCCAGCAGTGAAGTTCGCGGGGGGTTCGCCTACGAGCAGTACTTC.

In DNA, the CDR3 is TGTGCCAGCTCATCCGGACTAGCGGGGGGCTACGAGCAGTACTTC. The encoded protein is CASSSGLAGGYEQYF. The V and J genes are TRBV18 and TRBJ2-7; TRBD2 matches 14 bases. J gave up 3 bases and V 5 bases, and 3 bases lay outside the gene matches. CDR1 KGHSH and CDR2 LQKENI come from the germline V gene. The CDR3 has 15 amino acids.

J is TRBJ1-2 and V is TRBV4-3; 9 bases are shared with TRBD1. The V and J ends lost 0 bases and 8 bases, in that order; junction bases with no gene match: 13. The CDR3 contains 17 residues. Germline loops: CDR1 LGHNA, CDR2 YSLEER. The CDR3 bases are TGCGCCAGCAGCCAAGAGACAGGGGGTTCCTTTTCCTTCGGCTACACCTTC. This sequence encodes CASSQETGGSFSFGYTF.

The chain uses TRBV6-5 and TRBJ2-2, with no clear D. Germline lookup yields CDR1 MNHEY and CDR2 SVGAGI. V lost 0 bases to trimming and J lost 8 bases, with 7 bases between them. CDR3 length: 13 amino acids. The CDR3 coding sequence is TGTGCCAGCAGTTACTCGACCGCGGGGGAGCTGTTTTTT. Protein sequence: CASSYSTAGELFF.